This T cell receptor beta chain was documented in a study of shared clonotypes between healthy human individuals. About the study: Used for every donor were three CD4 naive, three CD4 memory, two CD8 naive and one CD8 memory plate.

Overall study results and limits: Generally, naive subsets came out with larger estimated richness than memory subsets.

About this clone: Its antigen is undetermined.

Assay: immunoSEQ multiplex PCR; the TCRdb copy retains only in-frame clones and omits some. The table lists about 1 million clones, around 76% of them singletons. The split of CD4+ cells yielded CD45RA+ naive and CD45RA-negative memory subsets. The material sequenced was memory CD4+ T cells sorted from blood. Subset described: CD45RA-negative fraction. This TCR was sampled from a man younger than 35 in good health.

Written as DNA, the CDR3 is TGTGCCAGCGGGCGGACTAGCGGGAGGGCGTCGGTCGGGGAGCTGTTTTTT. Protein product: CASGRTSGRASVGELFF. V gene TRBV27 combines with J gene TRBJ2-2; 15 nucleotides match TRBD2. Germline trimming cut 8 bases from V and 7 bases from J; bases unmatched to any gene: 11. The CDR3 runs to 17 residues. Germline CDR1 reads MNHEY; CDR2 reads SMNVEV (reference sequence).